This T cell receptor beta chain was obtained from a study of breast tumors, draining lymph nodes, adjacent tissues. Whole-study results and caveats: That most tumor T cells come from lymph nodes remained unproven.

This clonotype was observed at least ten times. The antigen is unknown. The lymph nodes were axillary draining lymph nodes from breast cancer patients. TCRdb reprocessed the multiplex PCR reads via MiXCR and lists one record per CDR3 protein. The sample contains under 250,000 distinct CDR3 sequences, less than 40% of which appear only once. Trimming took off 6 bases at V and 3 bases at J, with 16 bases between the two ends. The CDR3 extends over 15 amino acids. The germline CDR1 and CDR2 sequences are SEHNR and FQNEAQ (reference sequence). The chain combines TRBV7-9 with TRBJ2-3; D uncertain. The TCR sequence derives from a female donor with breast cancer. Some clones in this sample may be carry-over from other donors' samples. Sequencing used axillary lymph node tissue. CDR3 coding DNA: TGTGCCAGCAGGAAGACTTCGCCTCCGACAGATACGCAGTATTTT. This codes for CASRKTSPPTDTQYF.